This T cell receptor (beta chain) was profiled in a study of blood T cell repertoires in COVID-19. Turning to the study itself: Sources were T cells, B-cell-depleted T cells, or PBMCs; the material itself was cDNA or gDNA.

Source study methods: Amplification from reference gene primers served as the basis for estimated nucleated cell counts. Data came from immunoSEQ multiplex PCR; TCRdb stores just in-frame clones and leaves some out. V, J and clone size are those of that table, while D and trimming were read from the DNA. The table lists 190,000 or so clones, more than 80% of them singletons, with approximately 1.1% in the top ten. The CDR3 loop spans 13 amino acids. The V end lost 3 bases, the J end lost 9 bases, and 9 bases lay between the germline ends. CDR1 is LNHDA, CDR2 SQIVND, per germline (reference sequence).

The rearrangement uses TRBV19 and TRBJ1-6, with TRBD1 as a possible D gene (5 bases). The sequence was collected from a man aged 25-40 years who had recovered from COVID-19. What was sequenced was PBMCs or T cells enriched from blood (not recorded which). CDR3 sequence (DNA): TGTGCCAGTAGTATCGGGGGGGGTTCACCCCTCCACTTT. Its protein product is CASSIGGGSPLHF.